This TCR beta chain was sequenced in a study of blood T cell repertoires in COVID-19. Whole-study context: The United States, Italy and Spain provided the acute and convalescent COVID-19 samples. Sample material is recorded as cDNA or gDNA derived from T cells, B-cell-depleted T cells, or PBMCs.

The assay was immunoSEQ multiplex PCR, and TCRdb's table has in-frame clones only and misses some. The data hold about 280,000 clones, with around 90% observed a single time. The cohort comprised adults aged about 18 to 90 years residing in about two dozen US areas. Participants were placed into cohorts based on the clinical history they reported. The V and J ends lost 6 bases and 5 bases respectively, with 11 bases between them. This CDR3 spans 13 amino acids. The germline V gene encodes CDR1 LNHDA and CDR2 SQIVND (reference sequence). The receptor was derived from a young woman with acute COVID-19. The sequenced sample was PBMCs or T cells enriched from blood (not recorded which). V usage is TRBV19 and J usage is TRBJ2-1, with D maybe TRBD2 (7 bases). The DNA for the CDR3 is TGTGCCAGTAGAGCGGGACAAAACAATGAGCAGTTCTTC. Its translation: CASRAGQNNEQFF.